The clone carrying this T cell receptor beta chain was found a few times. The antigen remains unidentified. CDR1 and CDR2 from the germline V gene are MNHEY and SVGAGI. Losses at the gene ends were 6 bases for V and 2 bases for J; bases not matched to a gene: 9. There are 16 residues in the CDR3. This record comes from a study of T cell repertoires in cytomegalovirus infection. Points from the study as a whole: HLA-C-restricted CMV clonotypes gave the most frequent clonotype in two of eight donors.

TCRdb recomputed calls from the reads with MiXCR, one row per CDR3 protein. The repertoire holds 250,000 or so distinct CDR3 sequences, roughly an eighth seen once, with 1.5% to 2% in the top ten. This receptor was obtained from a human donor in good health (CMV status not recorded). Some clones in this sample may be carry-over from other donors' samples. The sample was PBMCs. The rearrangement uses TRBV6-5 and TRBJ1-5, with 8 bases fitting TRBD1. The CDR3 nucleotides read TGTGCCAGCAGGACCGCCTCACAGGGGGGCAATCAGCCCCAGCATTTT. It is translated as CASRTASQGGNQPQHF.